The entry below describes one T cell receptor beta chain. Its target is unknown. Depth targeted 1 in 200,000 to 1 in 1 million T cells, averaging approximately 9.9x coverage per clonotype. Clones were sequenced by immunoSEQ multiplex PCR, and TCRdb holds only the in-frame ones, with some missing. The sample includes 73,000 or so clones, around 68% of them seen just once. The sample comes from a study of cytotoxic CD8 clonotypes in ibrutinib-treated CLL. Study-wide context: Mean values per sample were roughly 250,000 productive templates and under 100,000 productive rearrangements. Overall study findings and caveats: Higher clonality was seen at ibrutinib response and a return toward baseline at progression.

The receptor was isolated from a human donor with chronic lymphocytic leukemia. The source material was PBMCs, sampled after 12 months of ibrutinib treatment.

CDR3 in DNA: TGTGCCAGCAGCGTGTCCGGGACAGGTATCTACGAGCAGTACTTC. Encoded protein: CASSVSGTGIYEQYF. The chain couples TRBV9 to TRBJ2-7; 8 nucleotides line up with TRBD1. Germline CDR1 and CDR2: SGDLS and YYNGEE. This CDR3 has 15 residues. J lost 3 bases, V lost 2 bases, and 7 bases had no gene match.